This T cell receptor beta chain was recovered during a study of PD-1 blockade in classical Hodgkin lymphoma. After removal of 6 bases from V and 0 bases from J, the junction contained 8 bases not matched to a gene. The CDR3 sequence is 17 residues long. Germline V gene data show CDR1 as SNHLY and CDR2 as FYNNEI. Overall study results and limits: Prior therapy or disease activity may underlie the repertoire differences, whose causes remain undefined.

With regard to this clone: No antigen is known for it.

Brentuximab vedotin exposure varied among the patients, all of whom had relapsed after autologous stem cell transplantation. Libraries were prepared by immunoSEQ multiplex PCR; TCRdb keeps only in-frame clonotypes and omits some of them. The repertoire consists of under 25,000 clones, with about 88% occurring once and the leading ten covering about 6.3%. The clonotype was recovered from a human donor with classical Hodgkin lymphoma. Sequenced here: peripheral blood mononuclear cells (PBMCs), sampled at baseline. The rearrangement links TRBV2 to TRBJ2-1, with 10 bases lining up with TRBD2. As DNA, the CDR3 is TGTGCCAGCAGAAGCGGGGGGGCCCTGAGCTCCTACAATGAGCAGTTCTTC. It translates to CASRSGGALSSYNEQFF.